The T cell receptor beta chain described here comes from a study of identical twins. This clonotype was seen ten or more times. TCRdb analysed the 5' RACE reads with MiXCR anew, one entry per CDR3 protein. The sample contains 450,000 to 650,000 distinct CDR3 sequences, 9.5% to 10% of which appear only once. The germline V gene has CDR1 MDHEN and CDR2 SYDVKM. V was clipped by 4 bases and J by 3 bases, with 9 bases between them. The CDR3 sequence is 14 residues long. This same sample was also taken into another study, of yellow fever vaccine responses in identical twins.

This receptor was obtained from a woman aged 18-29 years in good health. The sequencing sample was made of PBMCs. V is TRBV28 and J is TRBJ2-2; D remains unclear. The CDR3 region has the DNA TGTGCCAGCAGTTCCGAGGAATACACCGGGGAGCTGTTTTTT. Protein product: CASSSEEYTGELFF. The full variable domain, in which reference TRBV28 and TRBJ2-2 provide the parts outside the CDR3, is DVKVTQSSRYLVKRTGEKVFLECVQDMDHENMFWYRQDPGLGLRLIYFSYDVKMKEKGDIPEGYSVSREKKERFSLILESASTNQTSMYLCASSSEEYTGELFFGEGSRLTVL.